Presented here are 5 T cell receptor beta chains from one specimen sequenced in a study of beta chain features in type 1 diabetes. Overall study results and limits: TCRB CDR3s from Type 1 diabetes patients were moderately but significantly shorter in all four CD4+ subsets.

Sequenced material consisted of expressed TCRB transcripts (all of the isolated RNA was reverse transcribed). TCRdb's table, derived via immunoSEQ multiplex PCR, lists solely in-frame clones and lacks some. Of roughly 230,000 clones in the sample, approximately 11% are singletons; the top ten hold around 0.017%. Which antigens these TCRs recognize remains unknown. Sequenced input: naive CD4+ T cells from blood. The receptors come from a man aged 25 to 40 with type 1 diabetes.

This clone was counted between two and nine times. V and J are TRBV7-2 and TRBJ2-7; TRBD2 matches 11 bases. V lost 5 bases, J lost 1 base, and 7 bases stayed unmatched. Germline V gives CDR1 SGHTA, CDR2 FQGNSA. The CDR3 covers 16 residues. Written as DNA, the CDR3 is TGTGCCAGCAGCCCACTAGCGGGGGCGTTATCCTACGAGCAGTACTTC. Translating it yields CASSPLAGALSYEQYF.

The chain couples TRBV11-2 to TRBJ2-2; 7 bases line up with TRBD1. Germline-derived CDR1 and CDR2 are SGHAT and FQNNGV. This CDR3 is 18 amino acids long. V shed 5 bases, J shed 1 base, and the junction held 13 bases outside the gene matches. DNA for the CDR3: TGTGCCAGCAGCGGCTATACAGGGGCCGACCAGAACACCGGGGAGCTGTTTTTT. Protein product: CASSGYTGADQNTGELFF.

The chain carries TRBV28 and TRBJ1-2, with no clear D. Germline-derived CDR1 and CDR2 are MDHEN and SYDVKM. The CDR3 totals 13 residues. Trimming removed 3 bases from V and 1 base from J, with 6 bases in between. CDR3 sequence (DNA): TGTGCCAGCAGTTTGCACATTAACTATGGCTACACCTTC. The encoded protein is CASSLHINYGYTF.

This clone was detected only a few times. The chain couples TRBV5-1 to TRBJ1-2; 8 bases are a match to TRBD1. Trimming took 4 bases from V and 4 from J; bases not matched to a gene: 9. CDR3 length: 15 residues. Germline-derived CDR1 and CDR2 are SGHRS and YFSETQ. In nucleotides, the CDR3 is TGCGCCAGCAGCCCCGGACAGGGACGTATCTATGGCTACACCTTC. Translated: CASSPGQGRIYGYTF.

A single count supports this clone. The CDR3 DNA reads as TGTGCCAGCTCACCGGGACAGGGGAATTCACCCCTCCACTTT. Amino acid sequence: CASSPGQGNSPLHF. The genes are TRBV18 and TRBJ1-6; TRBD1 matches 10 bases. This CDR3 comprises 14 residues. Germline V gene sequence: CDR1 KGHSH, CDR2 LQKENI. Trimming took 3 bases from V and 7 from J; bases not matched to a gene: 0.